The 6 T cell receptor beta chains given below trace back to one sample, sequenced in a study of beta chain features in type 1 diabetes (dated by TCRdb to about 2018). General findings and caveats noted by the study authors: Type 1 diabetes patients showed a moderate but significant shortening of TCRB CDR3 length in all four CD4+ subsets.

The library was made by the immunoSEQ multiplex PCR assay. The High Capacity cDNA Reverse Transcription Kit was used to reverse transcribe all of the isolated RNA, meaning that expressed TCRB transcripts were what got sequenced. The table was pulled from immuneACCESS by TCRdb, which kept in-frame rearrangements only. Such tables lose some clones; where checked, under half of the loss comes from unresolved V genes, and the rest has no known cause. The sample profile shows 65,000 to 85,000 clones; 45% to 50% of them were found once. The top ten clonotypes cover 0.65% to 0.9% of the sample. Their antigen targets remain unknown. The sequencing sample was made of central memory CD4+ T cells from blood. Source of these receptors: a man aged 25 to 40 with type 1 diabetes.

V is TRBV11-3 and J is TRBJ2-7; D is possibly TRBD1 (5 bases). CDR3 length: 14 residues. The germline gives CDR1 SGHNT, CDR2 YENEEA. Between the trimmed V and J ends, which lost 5 bases and 6 bases, there was a span of 17 bases. The CDR3 spells CASSQGRGAGEQYF. The CDR3 coding sequence is TGTGCCAGCAGCCAGGGTCGTGGGGCAGGCGAGCAGTACTTC.

The chain uses TRBV7-9 and TRBJ2-5, with 11 bases fitting TRBD2. Trimming at V came to 4 bases and at J to 4 bases, leaving 5 bases not matched to a gene. The germline V gene has CDR1 SEHNR and CDR2 FQNEAQ (reference sequence). CDR3 size: 15 residues. CDR3 nucleotides: TGTGCCAGCAGCTCCACTAGCGGGAGAAGAGAGACCCAGTACTTC. It encodes CASSSTSGRRETQYF.

Only a few counts were recorded for this clone. The chain has TRBV7-2 and TRBJ2-7; TRBD1 agrees at 7 bases. Germline CDR1 is SGHTA and CDR2 is FQGNSA. This CDR3 has 14 residues. Unmatched junction bases numbered 8, after V lost 4 bases and J lost 5 bases. The CDR3 spells CASSYRQGGHEQYF. The DNA for the CDR3 is TGTGCCAGCAGCTACCGACAGGGTGGCCACGAGCAGTACTTC.

The chain carries TRBV6-1 and TRBJ1-2, with TRBD1 matching over 8 bases. CDR1 and CDR2 (germline): MNHNS, SASEGT. The CDR3 has 15 residues. V was pared by 8 bases and J by 8 bases, with 16 bases of the junction left unmatched. CDR3 sequence: CASWGAQGALEGYTF. CDR3 in DNA: TGTGCCAGCTGGGGGGCGCAGGGGGCCTTGGAGGGCTACACCTTC.

V and J are TRBV25-1 and TRBJ1-6, with TRBD1 as a possible D gene (6 bases). The CDR3 is made up of 15 amino acids. V was pared by 3 bases and J by 9 bases, with 15 bases between. Germline lookup yields CDR1 MGHDK and CDR2 SYGVNS. The CDR3 region is CASSDGGLGISPLHF. The DNA of the CDR3 is TGTGCCAGCAGTGACGGGGGGCTCGGAATTTCACCCCTCCACTTT.

This clone was observed a few times. This chain joins TRBV11-2 and TRBJ2-5; perhaps TRBD2 as D (6 bases). V gave up 8 bases and J gave up 4 bases, with 11 bases separating them. CDR3 length: 12 amino acids. Per the germline V gene, CDR1 is SGHAT and CDR2 is FQNNGV. CDR3 sequence (DNA): TGTGCCAGCCGGGGCGGGGCAGAGACCCAGTACTTC. Its protein is CASRGGAETQYF.